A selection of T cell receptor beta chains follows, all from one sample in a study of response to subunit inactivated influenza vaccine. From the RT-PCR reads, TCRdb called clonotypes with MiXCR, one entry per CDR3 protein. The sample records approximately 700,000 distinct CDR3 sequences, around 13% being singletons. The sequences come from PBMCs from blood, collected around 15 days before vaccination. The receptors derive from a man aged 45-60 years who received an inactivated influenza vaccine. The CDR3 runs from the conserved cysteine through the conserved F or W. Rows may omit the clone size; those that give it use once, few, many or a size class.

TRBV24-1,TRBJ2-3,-,CATSDWDGRDTQYF
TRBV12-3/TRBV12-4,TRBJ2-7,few,CASSTPGQGIYEQYF
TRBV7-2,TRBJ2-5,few,CASSLIGRETQYF
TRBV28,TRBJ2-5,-,CASSPVWQGETQYF
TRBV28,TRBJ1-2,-,CASSTPRTGHGYTF
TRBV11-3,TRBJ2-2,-,CASSLGGRGATGELFF
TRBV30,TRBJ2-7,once,CAWSYRTAGEQYF
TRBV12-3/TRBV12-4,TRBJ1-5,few,CASSLRGTGPNQPQHF
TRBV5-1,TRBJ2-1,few,CASSLAGPNNEQFF
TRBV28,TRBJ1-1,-,CASSYRQGLTEAFF
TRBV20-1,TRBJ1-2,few,CSARMSESVYGYTF
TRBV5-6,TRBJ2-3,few,CASSPGQGRITDTQYF
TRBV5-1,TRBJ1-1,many,CASSLDRLNTEAFF
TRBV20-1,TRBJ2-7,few,CSARDYPTDYEQYF
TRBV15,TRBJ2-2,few,CATSRDGLAGAGELFF
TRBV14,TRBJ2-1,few,CASSLLPGTTYNEQFF
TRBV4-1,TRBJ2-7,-,CASSQAPGQLSSYEQYF
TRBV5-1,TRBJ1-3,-,CASSNGRASGNTIYF
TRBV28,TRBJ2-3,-,CASSSPSGTDTQYF
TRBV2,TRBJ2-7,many,CASSVQVSYEQYF
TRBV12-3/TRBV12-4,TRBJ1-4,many,CASSFVAGTGDEKLFF
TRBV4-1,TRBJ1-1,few,CAIRGGGKVTEAFF
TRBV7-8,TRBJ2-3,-,CASSSPWGTRRGTQYF
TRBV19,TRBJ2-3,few,CASSRGLAVYTDTQYF
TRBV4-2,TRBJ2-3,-,CASSQVPSGGRDTQYF
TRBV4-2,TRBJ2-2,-,CASSHKRDRTGELFF
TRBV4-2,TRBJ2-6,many,CASSQGVPLDLLEPSGANVLTF
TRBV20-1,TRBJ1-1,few,CSARGQPFPSEAFF